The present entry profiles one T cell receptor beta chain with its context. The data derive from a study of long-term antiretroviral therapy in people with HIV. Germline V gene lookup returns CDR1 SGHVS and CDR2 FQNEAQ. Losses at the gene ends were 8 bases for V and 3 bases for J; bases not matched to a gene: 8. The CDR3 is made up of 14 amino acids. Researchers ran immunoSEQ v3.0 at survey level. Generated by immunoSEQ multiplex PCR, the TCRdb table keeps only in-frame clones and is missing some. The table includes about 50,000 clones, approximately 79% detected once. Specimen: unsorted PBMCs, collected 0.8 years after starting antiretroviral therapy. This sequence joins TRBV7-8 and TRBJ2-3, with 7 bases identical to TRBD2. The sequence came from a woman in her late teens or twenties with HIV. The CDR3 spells CASLRASGTDTQYF. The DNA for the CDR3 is TGTGCCAGCCTGAGGGCTAGCGGTACAGATACGCAGTATTTT.